The clone carrying this TCR beta chain registers medium-sized by frequency. This sample was taken from a study of T cells in severe cutaneous drug reactions. The CDR3 totals 13 residues. Carbamazepine had induced Stevens-Johnson syndrome or toxic epidermal necrolysis in the sequenced donors. Bulk and single-cell libraries used iRepertoire multiplex PCR with TCR subtype-specific primers. Bulk TCR beta libraries: multiplex PCR with V-, D- and J-region primers. Using the multiplex PCR reads, TCRdb records one entry per CDR3 protein without DNA. The table lists some 1,700 distinct CDR3 sequences. Material: PBMCs. J is TRBJ2-3 and V is TRBV12-3 or TRBV12-4; TCRdb outputs TRBD1, but without DNA this stays unchecked. The receptor was isolated from a human donor with Stevens-Johnson syndrome, a severe cutaneous drug reaction. The CDR3: CASSTPEGDTQYF.